The TCR beta chain under discussion was sequenced for a study of molecular identifiers for immune sequencing clone quantification. This clonotype appeared many times. The ends were cut back, 3 bases at V and 2 bases at J, with 12 bases in the middle. The CDR3 sequence is 15 residues long. Germline values: CDR1 MNHEY, CDR2 SVGAGI. TCRdb passed the PCR reads through MiXCR, listing each CDR3 protein once. Among over 35,000 distinct CDR3 sequences listed, approximately 18% were seen once. Specimen: naive CD8+ T cells from blood, with Jurkat cell RNA spiked in. The subset is: FACS-sorted CD8+CD4-CCR7+CD45RA+ naive T cells. The rearrangement joins TRBV6-5 to TRBJ2-3; D is uncertain. This clonotype was obtained from a human donor in good health. Some libraries in this study had Jurkat cell RNA spiked in. CDR3 in DNA: TGTGCCAGCAGTTATGTGGCCGGCTACACAGATACGCAGTATTTT. Its protein is CASSYVAGYTDTQYF.